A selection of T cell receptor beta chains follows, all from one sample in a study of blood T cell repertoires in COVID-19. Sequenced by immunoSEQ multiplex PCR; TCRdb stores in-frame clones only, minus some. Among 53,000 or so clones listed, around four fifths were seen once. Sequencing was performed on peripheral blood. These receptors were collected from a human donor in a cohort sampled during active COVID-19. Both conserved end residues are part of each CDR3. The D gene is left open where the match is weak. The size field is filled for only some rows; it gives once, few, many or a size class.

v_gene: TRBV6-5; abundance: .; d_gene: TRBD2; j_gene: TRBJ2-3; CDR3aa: CASALRGGSTDTQYF; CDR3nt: TGTGCCAGCGCGCTACGGGGGGGTAGCACAGATACGCAGTATTTT
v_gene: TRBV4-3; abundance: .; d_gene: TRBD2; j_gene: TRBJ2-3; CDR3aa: CASSIAVGAVSGGAGTQYF; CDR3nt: TGCGCCAGCAGTATAGCCGTTGGTGCGGTAAGCGGGGGGGCCGGTACGCAGTATTTT
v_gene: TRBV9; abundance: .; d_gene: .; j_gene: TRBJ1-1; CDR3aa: CASSSGGEAGKAFF; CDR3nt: TGTGCCAGCAGCAGCGGCGGTGAAGCGGGAAAAGCTTTCTTT
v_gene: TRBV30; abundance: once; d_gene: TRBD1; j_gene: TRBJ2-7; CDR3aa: CAWDRHYEQYF; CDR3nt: TGTGCGTGGGACAGACACTACGAGCAGTACTTC
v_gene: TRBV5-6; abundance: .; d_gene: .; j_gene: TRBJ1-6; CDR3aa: CASSLQGHKSLHF; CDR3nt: TGTGCCAGCAGCTTGCAGGGACATAAATCCCTCCACTTT
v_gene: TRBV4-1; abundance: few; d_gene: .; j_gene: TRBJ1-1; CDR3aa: CASSSGINEAFF; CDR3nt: TGCGCCAGCAGCTCCGGTATTAATGAAGCTTTCTTT
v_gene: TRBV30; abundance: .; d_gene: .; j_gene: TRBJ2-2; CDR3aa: CAWSPRQSYTGELFF; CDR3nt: TGTGCCTGGAGTCCCAGACAGAGTTACACCGGGGAGCTGTTTTTT
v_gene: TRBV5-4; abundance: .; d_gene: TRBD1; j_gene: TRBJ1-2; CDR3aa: CASSLRTGYYGYTF; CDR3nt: TGTGCCAGCAGCTTAAGGACAGGGTACTATGGCTACACCTTC
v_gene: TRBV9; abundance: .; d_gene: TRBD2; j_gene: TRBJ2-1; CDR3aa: CASSSQGPSSGGNEQFF; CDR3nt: TGTGCCAGCAGCTCCCAAGGCCCCTCTAGCGGGGGCAATGAGCAGTTCTTC
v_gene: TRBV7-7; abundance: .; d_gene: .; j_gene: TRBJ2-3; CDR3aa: CASSRDNPTDTQYF; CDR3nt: TGTGCCAGCAGCCGGGACAACCCCACAGATACGCAGTATTTT
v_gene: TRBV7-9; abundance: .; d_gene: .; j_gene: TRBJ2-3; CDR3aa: CASSSGGDTDTQYF; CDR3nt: TGTGCCAGCAGCTCGGGGGGCGACACAGATACGCAGTATTTT
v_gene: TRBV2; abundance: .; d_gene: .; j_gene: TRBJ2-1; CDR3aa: CASTRPSAVEQFF; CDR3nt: TGTGCCAGCACGCGACCTAGCGCGGTTGAGCAGTTCTTC
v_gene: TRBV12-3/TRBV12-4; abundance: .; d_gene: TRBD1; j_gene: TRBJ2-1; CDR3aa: CASMGQGHNEQFF; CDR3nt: TGTGCCAGCATGGGACAGGGCCACAATGAGCAGTTCTTC
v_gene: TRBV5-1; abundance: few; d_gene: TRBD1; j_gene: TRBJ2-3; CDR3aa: CASSMSTGSTDTQYF; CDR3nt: TGCGCCAGCAGCATGTCGACAGGGAGCACAGATACGCAGTATTTT
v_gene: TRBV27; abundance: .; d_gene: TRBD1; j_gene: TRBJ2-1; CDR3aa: CASTTGASSYNEQFF; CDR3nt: TGTGCCAGCACGACAGGGGCCAGCTCCTACAATGAGCAGTTCTTC